The 29 T cell receptor beta chains below all came from one sample that was sequenced in a study of T cell repertoires in cytomegalovirus infection. One entry per CDR3 protein, called by TCRdb with MiXCR from the reads. The profile shows some 920,000 distinct CDR3 sequences, roughly a third of them singletons. The antigens for these receptors are not known. The specimen was cultured CD8+ T cells from PBMCs, collected from culture after CMV antigen stimulation. The receptors stem from a human donor in good health (CMV status not recorded). Some clones in this sample may be carry-over from other donors' samples.

This clonotype was found a few times. J is TRBJ1-2 and V is TRBV7-2; D is unclear. CDR3 length: 17 residues. Germline-derived CDR1 and CDR2 are SGHTA and FQGNSA. V lost 1 base and J lost 5, with 20 bases in between. CDR3 sequence reads: CASSLDGRVGNGYGYTF. CDR3 nucleotides: TGTGCCAGCAGCTTAGATGGGAGAGTGGGTAATGGATATGGCTACACCTTC.

In this sample, this clonotype turned up a few times. The chain uses TRBV2 and TRBJ2-2; weak D call: TRBD1 (5 bases). The germline V and J ends were trimmed by 10 bases and 4 bases, with 16 bases remaining between them. There are 14 residues in the CDR3. Germline CDR1 SNHLY, CDR2 FYNNEI. CDR3 sequence (DNA): TGTGCCACCGCCAGGGCCCCGGGCACCGGGGAGCTGTTTTTT. Amino acid sequence: CATARAPGTGELFF.

The chain has TRBV15 and TRBJ2-3, with D maybe TRBD1 (6 bases). Trimming cost V 3 bases and J 4 bases, with 11 bases left between them. Germline lookup yields CDR1 LNHNV and CDR2 YYDKDF (reference sequence). There are 14 residues in the CDR3. CDR3 residues: CATSRLTGSDTQYF. The CDR3 DNA reads as TGTGCCACCAGCAGGCTTACAGGGTCAGATACGCAGTATTTT. Supplemented by reference TRBV15 and TRBJ2-3, the full variable domain reads DAMVIQNPRYQVTQFGKPVTLSCSQTLNHNVMYWYQQKSSQAPKLLFHYYDKDFNNEADTPDNFQSRRPNTSFCFLDIRSPGLGDTAMYLCATSRLTGSDTQYFGPGTRLTVL.

The rearrangement joins TRBV7-9 to TRBJ1-2; 12 positions match TRBD1. V lost 3 bases to trimming and J lost 7 bases; unmatched junction nucleotides: 6. Germline V gene data show CDR1 as SEHNR and CDR2 as FQNEAQ (reference sequence). The length of the CDR3 is 15 residues. The CDR3 DNA reads TGTGCCAGCAGCTTTAAGGGACAGGGGGCTTTTGGCTACACCTTC. This gives the protein CASSFKGQGAFGYTF. The whole variable domain, filled in from reference TRBV7-9 and TRBJ1-2, reads DTGVSQNPRHKITKRGQNVTFRCDPISEHNRLYWYRQTLGQGPEFLTYFQNEAQLEKSRLLSDRFSAERPKGSFSTLEIQRTEQGDSAMYLCASSFKGQGAFGYTFGSGTRLTVV.

The rearrangement joins TRBV6-5 to TRBJ2-5; D is ambiguous. Germline-derived CDR1 and CDR2 are MNHEY and SVGAGI. The V end lost 0 bases, the J end lost 0 bases, and 8 bases lay between the germline ends. The CDR3 runs 15 residues. CDR3 in DNA: TGTGCCAGCAGTTACTCCCTGGTGGACCAAGAGACCCAGTACTTC. Translated, it gives CASSYSLVDQETQYF.

The V and J genes are TRBV11-2 and TRBJ2-5; D is unclear. The CDR3 has 14 amino acids. Germline assignment: CDR1 SGHAT and CDR2 FQNNGV. Trimming cost V 1 base and J 6 bases, with 12 bases left between them. The CDR3 here is CASSLGPVGQTQYF. The CDR3 nucleotides are TGTGCCAGCAGCTTAGGTCCCGTGGGCCAGACCCAGTACTTC.

Only a few counts were recorded for this clonotype. The chain has TRBV12-3 or TRBV12-4 and TRBJ2-7, with 11 nucleotides matching TRBD2. The CDR3 loop spans 16 amino acids. The J segment lost 0 bases and the V segment lost 3 bases, leaving 4 bases of the junction unmatched. Here the CDR3 DNA reads TGTGCCAGCAGTTTCCTAGCGGGGGGCCTCTCCTACGAGCAGTACTTC. Translating it yields CASSFLAGGLSYEQYF.

This CDR3 is CASSLESGGYEQFF. CDR3 in DNA: TGTGCCAGCAGCTTGGAGAGCGGGGGCTATGAGCAGTTCTTC. This chain uses TRBV5-6 with TRBJ2-1, with TRBD2 identical over 8 bases. CDR1 is SGHDT, CDR2 YYEEEE, per germline. This CDR3 has 14 amino acids. V lost 0 bases and J lost 8; bases outside the gene matches: 4.

The chain is built from TRBV6-5 and TRBJ1-2; D unresolved. Germline CDR1 MNHEY, CDR2 SVGAGI. This CDR3 region has 15 residues. The ends were cut back, 2 bases at V and 7 bases at J, with 17 bases in the middle. The CDR3 protein is CASSYQEEGYSGYTF. In DNA, the CDR3 is TGTGCCAGCAGTTACCAGGAAGAAGGTTATAGTGGCTACACCTTC.

This clonotype was picked up many times. This chain uses TRBV7-2 with TRBJ1-1, with D unresolved. The CDR3 covers 13 residues. V was trimmed by 10 bases and J by 0 bases, leaving 12 bases between them. Germline V gene sequence: CDR1 SGHTA, CDR2 FQGNSA. CDR3 in DNA: TGTGCCACCGCTCGTCTCCTGAACACTGAAGCTTTCTTT. The encoded protein is CATARLLNTEAFF.

The V call is TRBV7-9, the J call TRBJ1-1; weak D call: TRBD1 (6 bases). Trimming cost V 6 bases and J 6 bases, with 11 bases left between them. The CDR3 runs 12 residues. Germline CDR1 reads SEHNR; CDR2 reads FQNEAQ (reference sequence). In DNA form, the CDR3 reads TGTGCCAGCAGGATACAGGGCGCTGAAGCTTTCTTT. It codes for CASRIQGAEAFF. Based on the CDR3 plus reference TRBV7-9 and TRBJ1-1, the full variable domain is DTGVSQNPRHKITKRGQNVTFRCDPISEHNRLYWYRQTLGQGPEFLTYFQNEAQLEKSRLLSDRFSAERPKGSFSTLEIQRTEQGDSAMYLCASRIQGAEAFFGQGTRLTVV.

The rearrangement links TRBV27 to TRBJ1-1, with D tentatively TRBD1 (6 bases). The germline gives CDR1 MNHEY, CDR2 SMNVEV (reference sequence). Trimming took off 6 bases at V and 3 bases at J, with 14 bases between the two ends. The CDR3 is 14 amino acids. CDR3 sequence: CASSRRGPYTEAFF. CDR3 nucleotides: TGTGCCAGCAGCCGCAGGGGCCCTTACACTGAAGCTTTCTTT.

With regard to this clonotype: Possible read error: a much larger clone is one base away. The rearrangement links TRBV7-2 to TRBJ2-3; tentative D call: TRBD2 (7 bases). V lost 4 bases to trimming and J lost 4 bases, with 15 bases between them. Germline V lookup: CDR1 SGHTA, CDR2 FQGNSA. The CDR3 is 15 amino acids. The CDR3 sequence is CASSSIRGAPDTQYF. CDR3 DNA sequence: TGTGCCAGCAGCTCCATCCGGGGGGCCCCAGATACGCAGTATTTT.

This clonotype occurred a few times. J is TRBJ1-1 and V is TRBV9; D remains ambiguous. With 3 bases removed from V and 7 bases from J, the gap between germline ends came to 7 bases. The CDR3 contains 11 residues. CDR1 and CDR2 (germline): SGDLS, YYNGEE. The CDR3: CASSERGEAFF. In DNA, the CDR3 is TGTGCCAGCAGCGAACGCGGTGAAGCTTTCTTT.

The rearrangement joins TRBV7-6 to TRBJ1-2, with 7 bases that match TRBD1. Germline assignment: CDR1 SGHVS and CDR2 FNYEAQ. The CDR3 contains 15 residues. J lost 2 bases, V lost 6 bases, and 9 bases had no gene match. The CDR3 is CASRPKGTANYGYTF. The CDR3 DNA is TGTGCCAGCAGACCTAAAGGGACAGCCAACTATGGCTACACCTTC. Supplemented by reference TRBV7-6 and TRBJ1-2, the full variable domain reads GAGVSQSPRYKVTKRGQDVALRCDPISGHVSLYWYRQALGQGPEFLTYFNYEAQQDKSGLPNDRFSAERPEGSISTLTIQRTEQRDSAMYRCASRPKGTANYGYTFGSGTRLTVV.

At least ten counts were recorded for this clonotype. This chain connects TRBV7-2 to TRBJ1-4; possible D gene TRBD1, 6 bases. Trimming took 1 base from V and 0 from J, leaving 6 bases between them. Germline V lookup: CDR1 SGHTA, CDR2 FQGNSA. This CDR3 comprises 15 residues. The CDR3 is CASSLEGATNEKLFF. The CDR3 DNA follows: TGTGCCAGCAGCTTAGAGGGGGCAACTAATGAAAAACTGTTTTTT.

This clonotype occurred a few times. The CDR3 here is CASSFPTGDGNTIYF. The CDR3 region has the DNA TGTGCCAGCAGTTTCCCGACAGGGGATGGAAACACCATATATTTT. The chain combines TRBV28 with TRBJ1-3; 8 bases are shared with TRBD1. This CDR3 contains 15 residues. The germline CDR1 and CDR2 sequences are MDHEN and SYDVKM. The ends lost 3 bases at V and 3 bases at J; junction bases unmatched: 4.

Remarks on this clonotype: This could be a read error, since a much larger clone is one nucleotide away. The chain uses TRBV15 and TRBJ2-7; D is undetermined. CDR1 LNHNV and CDR2 YYDKDF come from the germline V gene (reference sequence). The CDR3 covers 13 residues. CDR3: CVTSRVPPNEQYF. In DNA, the CDR3 is TGTGTCACCAGCAGAGTTCCCCCGAACGAGCAGTACTTC.

A note on this clonotype: This clone may be a read error of a much larger clone one base away. The chain recombines TRBV7-8 with TRBJ1-5; TRBD1 matches 7 bases. J lost 6 bases, V lost 5 bases, and 10 bases had no gene match. Germline lookup yields CDR1 SGHVS and CDR2 FQNEAQ. The CDR3 loop spans 15 amino acids. CDR3 residues: CASSRNTGVGQPQHF. CDR3 bases: TGTGCCAGCAGCCGAAATACAGGGGTGGGTCAGCCCCAGCATTTT.

The genes are TRBV7-4 and TRBJ1-4; D unresolved. The germline V gene has CDR1 SGHVT and CDR2 SQSDAQ. The CDR3 consists of 14 residues. V dropped 7 bases and J dropped 8 bases, with 17 bases sitting between them. The CDR3 is CASTNSVLKEKLFF. CDR3 in DNA: TGTGCCAGCACCAATTCCGTGTTGAAGGAAAAACTGTTTTTT.

The V call is TRBV3-1, the J call TRBJ2-1; D might be TRBD1 or TRBD2, each matching 5 bases. V was shortened by 4 bases and J by 2 bases, with 12 bases between the two germline ends. The CDR3 extends over 15 amino acids. Germline V gene sequence: CDR1 LGHDT, CDR2 YNNKEL (reference sequence). The CDR3 here is CASSLVRGTYNEQFF. CDR3 nucleotide sequence: TGTGCCAGCAGCCTCGTCCGGGGCACCTACAATGAGCAGTTCTTC.

There are many counts of this clonotype. V and J are TRBV7-2 and TRBJ2-7; tentatively, D is TRBD1 (6 bases). This CDR3 is built from 14 residues. Trimming removed 1 base at V and 6 bases at J, with 13 bases between. The germline V gene has CDR1 SGHTA and CDR2 FQGNSA. CDR3 coding DNA: TGTGCCAGCAGCTTAGGGGGGCACCCGCTCGAGCAGTACTTC. This sequence encodes CASSLGGHPLEQYF.

The chain combines TRBV7-4 with TRBJ2-7, with 7 bases that match TRBD1. Germline loops: CDR1 SGHVT, CDR2 SQSDAQ. This CDR3 region has 19 residues. V shed 1 base and J 2 bases; nucleotides not matched to a gene: 17. This CDR3 is CASSLEEGATGYYPYEQYF. The CDR3 DNA reads as TGTGCCAGCAGCTTAGAAGAGGGGGCCACCGGGTACTACCCCTACGAGCAGTACTTC.

The chain combines TRBV2 with TRBJ2-1; 7 nucleotides agree with TRBD2. This CDR3 spans 10 amino acids. From germline, CDR1 is SNHLY and CDR2 FYNNEI. Unmatched junction bases numbered 10, after V lost 10 bases and J lost 16 bases. The chain's CDR3 is CATRREGNFF. The CDR3 bases are TGTGCCACCAGAAGGGAGGGGAATTTCTTC.

The rearrangement links TRBV12-3 or TRBV12-4 to TRBJ2-5; 7 nucleotides match TRBD1. This CDR3 is built from 16 residues. V gave up 4 bases and J gave up 3 bases; unmatched junction bases: 11. The CDR3, as DNA: TGTGCCAGCAGTTGTGACCCTGGACAGGTGAAAGAGACCCAGTACTTC. Its protein product is CASSCDPGQVKETQYF.

A few counts support this clonotype. The chain joins TRBV7-6 to TRBJ2-3, with 7 bases identical to TRBD1. The germline gives CDR1 SGHVS, CDR2 FNYEAQ. J was trimmed by 0 bases and V by 2 bases; bases with no gene match: 11. The CDR3 extends over 18 amino acids. CDR3 DNA: TGTGCCAGCAGCTTAACAGCACCGACAGGGACCAGCACAGATACGCAGTATTTT. Translated, it gives CASSLTAPTGTSTDTQYF.

This chain links TRBV6-1 with TRBJ1-1; no definite D call. V gave up 5 bases and J gave up 0 bases, with 13 bases separating them. This CDR3 contains 15 residues. Germline loops: CDR1 MNHNS, CDR2 SASEGT. This chain's CDR3 is CASSYRTYLNTEAFF. The CDR3, as DNA: TGTGCCAGCAGTTATCGCACATACTTGAACACTGAAGCTTTCTTT.

J is TRBJ2-3 and V is TRBV4-1, with TRBD1 identical over 9 bases. V shed 4 bases, J shed 1 base, and the junction held 6 bases outside the gene matches. Germline CDR1 MGHRA, CDR2 YSYEKL. The CDR3 is 16 amino acids. The CDR3 nucleotides are TGCGCCAGCAGCCTCCGGGACAGGGCTGGCACAGATACGCAGTATTTT. This encodes CASSLRDRAGTDTQYF.

This chain connects TRBV2 to TRBJ1-5; a possible D gene is TRBD1 (6 bases). This CDR3 has 16 amino acids. Trimming removed 5 bases at V and 5 bases at J, with 19 bases between. Germline values: CDR1 SNHLY, CDR2 FYNNEI. In nucleotides, the CDR3 is TGTGCCAGCAGTCAGGGGCGCGGTATGAACCATCAGCCCCAGCATTTT. Residues: CASSQGRGMNHQPQHF.